A selection of T cell receptor beta chains follows, all from one sample in a study of T cell responses to AZD1222 COVID-19 vaccine. Some clones are missing from TCRdb's copy, which holds only in-frame ones; the method was immunoSEQ multiplex PCR. The data show 150,000 to 200,000 clones, about 93% seen once. The sample in question was peripheral blood, obtained on day 0 of AZD1222 vaccination. These receptors were obtained from an adult in good health. Each CDR3 is given with its conserved first and last residue. The D gene is left open where the match is weak. Expanded clones get a size class; other rows say once, few or many, or leave the size out.

v_gene	j_gene	abundance	d_gene	CDR3nt	CDR3aa
TRBV6-5	TRBJ2-3	-	-	TGTGCCAGCACCTTAGCGACTGAACGAGATACGCAGTATTTT	CASTLATERDTQYF
TRBV30	TRBJ2-7	-	TRBD2	TGTGCCTGGAGTCTCCAAGCGGGAGCCAACGAGCAGTACTTC	CAWSLQAGANEQYF
TRBV25-1	TRBJ2-1	-	TRBD2	TGTGCCAGCAGCATACTAGCGCCCGCCTACAATGAGCAGTTCTTC	CASSILAPAYNEQFF
TRBV12-1	TRBJ1-4	-	-	TGTGCCAGCAGCTTTCCATCCGGGACAGGGGGATGGACTAATGAAAAACTGTTTTTT	CASSFPSGTGGWTNEKLFF
TRBV27	TRBJ1-1	-	-	TGTGCCAGCAGTACCCTATCCCGGGGGCGGGATGAAGCTTTCTTT	CASSTLSRGRDEAFF
TRBV5-1	TRBJ2-2	-	TRBD2	TGCGCCAGCAGAAAAGTAGCGGGAGACCCCGGGGAGCTGTTTTTT	CASRKVAGDPGELFF
TRBV5-8	TRBJ1-2	-	-	TGTGCCAGCAGCTTGCAGGGGCCGATAGGCTATGGCTACACCTTC	CASSLQGPIGYGYTF
TRBV7-9	TRBJ1-1	-	-	TGTGCCAGCAGCTTAGTTGGGCTTGAAGCTTTCTTT	CASSLVGLEAFF
TRBV28	TRBJ2-1	-	TRBD2	TGTGCCAGCAGTTCTTCTAGCGGGATCGATGAGCAGTTCTTC	CASSSSSGIDEQFF
TRBV6-5	TRBJ2-7	-	TRBD1	TGTGCCAGCAGCCGACAGGGAAACTACGAGCAGTACTTC	CASSRQGNYEQYF
TRBV14	TRBJ2-1	-	TRBD2	TGTGCCAGCAGGACTAGCCCCTACAATGAGCAGTTCTTC	CASRTSPYNEQFF
TRBV4-2	TRBJ2-1	-	-	TGTGCCAGCAGCATTAGACAGGTAGATGAGCAGTTCTTC	CASSIRQVDEQFF
TRBV18	TRBJ1-1	-	-	TGTGCCAGCTCACTCACCCCCTCAGAACTAGGTGGGGCTTTCTTT	CASSLTPSELGGAFF
TRBV3-1/TRBV3-2	TRBJ1-1	once	TRBD1	TGTGCCAGCAGCCATGGGACAGCTGAAGCTTTCTTT	CASSHGTAEAFF
TRBV3-1/TRBV3-2	TRBJ2-1	-	TRBD2	TGTGCCAGCAGCCAAGGGCGGGAGTTCTACAATGAGCAGTTCTTC	CASSQGREFYNEQFF
TRBV5-4	TRBJ1-3	-	TRBD1	TGTGCCAGCAGCCCCCGACAGGGGTTCGCTGGAAACACCATATATTTT	CASSPRQGFAGNTIYF
TRBV5-1	TRBJ2-2	-	TRBD1	TGCGCCAGCAGCTTGGAGGGACAGGGGGGCCTAGGGGCCGGGGAGCTGTTTTTT	CASSLEGQGGLGAGELFF
TRBV30	TRBJ2-7	-	-	TGTGCCGCCCGTCGGGAGACAGTCTATAGCGAGCAGTACTTC	CAARRETVYSEQYF
TRBV19	TRBJ1-5	few	-	TGTGCCAGTAGTATAGGGGACAATCAGCCCCAGCATTTT	CASSIGDNQPQHF
TRBV5-5	TRBJ1-2	-	TRBD1	TGTGCCAGCAGCTCGGGACAGGAGCTCTATGGCTACACCTTC	CASSSGQELYGYTF
TRBV4-2	TRBJ2-1	-	TRBD2	TGTGCCAGCAGCCAAGACTTAGCGGGAGGTGTGAGGAATGAGCAGTTCTTC	CASSQDLAGGVRNEQFF
TRBV12-5	TRBJ2-5	-	TRBD2	TGTGCTAGTGGTTCCCCCGTCGGGACTAGCGGGAGTAGTAGAGAGACCCAGTACTTC	CASGSPVGTSGSSRETQYF
TRBV5-5	TRBJ1-3	-	TRBD1	TGTGCCAGCAGCACAGGGGGACTTGGAAACACCATATATTTT	CASSTGGLGNTIYF
TRBV5-6	TRBJ2-2	-	TRBD1	TGTGCCAGCAGCTTGCCGACAGGGTCCGGGGAGCTGTTTTTT	CASSLPTGSGELFF
TRBV5-1	TRBJ2-1	-	-	TGCGCCAGCAGCTTGAGCGGGTCTAGCAATGAGCAGTTCTTC	CASSLSGSSNEQFF
TRBV28	TRBJ2-7	-	-	TGTGCCAGCAGGGGGGCCGGGCGGTCCTACGAGCAGTACTTC	CASRGAGRSYEQYF